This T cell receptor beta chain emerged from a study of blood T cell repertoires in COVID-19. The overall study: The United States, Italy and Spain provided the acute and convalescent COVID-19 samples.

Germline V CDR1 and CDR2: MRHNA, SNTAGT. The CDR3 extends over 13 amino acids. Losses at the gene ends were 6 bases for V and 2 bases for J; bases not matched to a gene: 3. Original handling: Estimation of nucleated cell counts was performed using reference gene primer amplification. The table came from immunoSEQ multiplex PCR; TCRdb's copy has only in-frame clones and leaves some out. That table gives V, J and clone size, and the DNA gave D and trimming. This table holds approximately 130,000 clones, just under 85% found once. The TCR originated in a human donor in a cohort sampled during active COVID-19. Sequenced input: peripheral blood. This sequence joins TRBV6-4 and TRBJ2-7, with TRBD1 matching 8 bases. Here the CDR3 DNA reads TGTGCCAGCAGGGGACAGGAGACCTACGAGCAGTACTTC. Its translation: CASRGQETYEQYF.